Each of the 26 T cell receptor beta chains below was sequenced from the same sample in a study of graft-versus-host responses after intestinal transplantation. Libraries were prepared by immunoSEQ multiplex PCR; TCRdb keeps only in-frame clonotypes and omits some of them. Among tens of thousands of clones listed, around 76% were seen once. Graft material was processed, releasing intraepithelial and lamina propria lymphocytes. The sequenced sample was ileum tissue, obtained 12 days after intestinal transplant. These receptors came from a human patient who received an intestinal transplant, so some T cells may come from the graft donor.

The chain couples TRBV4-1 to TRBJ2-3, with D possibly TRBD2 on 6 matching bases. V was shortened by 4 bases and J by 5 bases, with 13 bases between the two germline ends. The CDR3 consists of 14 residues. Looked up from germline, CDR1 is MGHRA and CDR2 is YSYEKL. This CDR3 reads CASSPGGGQDTQYF. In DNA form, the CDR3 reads TGCGCCAGCAGCCCAGGTGGAGGGCAAGATACGCAGTATTTT.

CDR3 sequence reads: CSQSPSREGNEQFF. The CDR3 region has the DNA TGCAGCCAATCTCCCTCGAGGGAGGGGAATGAGCAGTTCTTC. The chain has TRBV29-1 and TRBJ2-1; 7 nucleotides agree with TRBD2. CDR3 size: 14 residues. V shed 8 bases, J shed 7 bases, and the junction held 14 bases outside the gene matches. Germline V gene data show CDR1 as SQVTM and CDR2 as ANQGSEA.

This CDR3 reads CASSALTGTRLYEQYF. The CDR3 region has the DNA TGTGCCAGCAGCGCGCTGACCGGGACAAGGCTATACGAGCAGTACTTC. This chain connects TRBV7-6 to TRBJ2-7, with D possibly TRBD1 on 6 matching bases. This CDR3 has 16 amino acids. Germline V lookup: CDR1 SGHVS, CDR2 FNYEAQ. Trimming shortened V by 5 bases and J by 4 bases, and 21 bases separated the two germline ends. The full variable domain, completed using reference TRBV7-6 and TRBJ2-7, is GAGVSQSPRYKVTKRGQDVALRCDPISGHVSLYWYRQALGQGPEFLTYFNYEAQQDKSGLPNDRFSAERPEGSISTLTIQRTEQRDSAMYRCASSALTGTRLYEQYFGPGTRLTVT.

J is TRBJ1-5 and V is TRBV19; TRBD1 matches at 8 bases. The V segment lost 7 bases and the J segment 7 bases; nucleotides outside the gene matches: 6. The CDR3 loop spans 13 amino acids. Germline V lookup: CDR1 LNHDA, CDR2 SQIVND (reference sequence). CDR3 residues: CASILTGVQPQHF. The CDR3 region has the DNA TGTGCCAGTATTTTGACAGGGGTCCAGCCCCAGCATTTT.

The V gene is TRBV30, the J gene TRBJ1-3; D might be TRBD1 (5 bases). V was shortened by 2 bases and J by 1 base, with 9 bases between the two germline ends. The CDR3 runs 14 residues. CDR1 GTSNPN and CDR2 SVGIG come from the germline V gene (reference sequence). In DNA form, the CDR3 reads TGTGCCTGGAGTTCGGGGGGGTCTGGAAACACCATATATTTT. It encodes CAWSSGGSGNTIYF. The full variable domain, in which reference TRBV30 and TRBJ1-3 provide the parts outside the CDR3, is SQTIHQWPATLVQPVGSPLSLECTVEGTSNPNLYWYRQAAGRGLQLLFYSVGIGQISSEVPQNLSASRPQDRQFILSSKKLLLSDSGFYLCAWSSGGSGNTIYFGEGSWLTVV.

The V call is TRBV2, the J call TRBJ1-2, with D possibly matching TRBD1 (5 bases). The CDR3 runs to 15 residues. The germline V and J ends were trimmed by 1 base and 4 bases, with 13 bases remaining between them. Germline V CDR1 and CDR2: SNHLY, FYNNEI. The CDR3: CASSEDRARVYGYTF. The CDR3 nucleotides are TGTGCCAGCAGTGAAGATCGTGCCAGGGTCTATGGCTACACCTTC. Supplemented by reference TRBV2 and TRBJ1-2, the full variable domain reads EPEVTQTPSHQVTQMGQEVILRCVPISNHLYFYWYRQILGQKVEFLVSFYNNEISEKSEIFDDQFSVERPDGSNFTLKIRSTKLEDSAMYFCASSEDRARVYGYTFGSGTRLTVV.

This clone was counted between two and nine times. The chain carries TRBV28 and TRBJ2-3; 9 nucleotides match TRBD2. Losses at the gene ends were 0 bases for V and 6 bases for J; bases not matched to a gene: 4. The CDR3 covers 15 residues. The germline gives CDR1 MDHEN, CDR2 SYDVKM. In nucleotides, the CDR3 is TGTGCCAGCAGTTTATGGTCTAGCGGGATGGATACGCAGTATTTT. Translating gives CASSLWSSGMDTQYF. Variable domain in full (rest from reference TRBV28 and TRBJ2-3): DVKVTQSSRYLVKRTGEKVFLECVQDMDHENMFWYRQDPGLGLRLIYFSYDVKMKEKGDIPEGYSVSREKKERFSLILESASTNQTSMYLCASSLWSSGMDTQYFGPGTRLTVL.

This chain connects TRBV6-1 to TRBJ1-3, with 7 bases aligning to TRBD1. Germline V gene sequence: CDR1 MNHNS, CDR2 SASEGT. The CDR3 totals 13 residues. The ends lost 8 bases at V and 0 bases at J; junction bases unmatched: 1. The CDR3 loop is CASGQDSGNTIYF. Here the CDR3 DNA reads TGTGCCAGCGGACAGGACTCTGGAAACACCATATATTTT.

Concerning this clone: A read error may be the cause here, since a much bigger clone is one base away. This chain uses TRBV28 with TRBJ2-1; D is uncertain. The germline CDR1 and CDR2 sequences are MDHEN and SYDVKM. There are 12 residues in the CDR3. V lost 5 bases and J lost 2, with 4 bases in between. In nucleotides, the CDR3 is TGTGCCAGCAGTAGCGCCTACAATGAGCAGTTCTTC. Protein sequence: CASSSAYNEQFF. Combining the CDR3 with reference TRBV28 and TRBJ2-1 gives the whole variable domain DVKVTQSSRYLVKRTGEKVFLECVQDMDHENMFWYRQDPGLGLRLIYFSYDVKMKEKGDIPEGYSVSREKKERFSLILESASTNQTSMYLCASSSAYNEQFFGPGTRLTVL.

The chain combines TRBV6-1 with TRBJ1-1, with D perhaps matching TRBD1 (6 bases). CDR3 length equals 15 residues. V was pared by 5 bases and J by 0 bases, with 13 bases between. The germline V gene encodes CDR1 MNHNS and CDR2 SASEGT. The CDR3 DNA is TGTGCCAGCAGTCGTGGGGGGGCCTTGAACACTGAAGCTTTCTTT. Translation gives CASSRGGALNTEAFF.

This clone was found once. The CDR3 sequence: CASSLGTGGPHEQYF. CDR3 sequence (DNA): TGCGCCAGCAGCTTGGGTACGGGGGGTCCCCACGAGCAGTACTTC. The chain links TRBV5-1 to TRBJ2-7, with TRBD2 matching over 7 bases. This CDR3 comprises 15 residues. Germline assignment: CDR1 SGHRS and CDR2 YFSETQ. V lost 0 bases and J lost 5; bases outside the gene matches: 8.

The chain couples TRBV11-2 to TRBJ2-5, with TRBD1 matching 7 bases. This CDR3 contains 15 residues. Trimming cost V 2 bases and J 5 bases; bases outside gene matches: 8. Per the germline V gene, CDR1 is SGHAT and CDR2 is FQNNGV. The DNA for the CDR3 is TGTGCCAGCAGCTTACTTAAGGGGGCGCGGGAGACCCAGTACTTC. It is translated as CASSLLKGARETQYF. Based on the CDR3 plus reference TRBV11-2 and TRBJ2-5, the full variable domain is EAGVAQSPRYKIIEKRQSVAFWCNPISGHATLYWYQQILGQGPKLLIQFQNNGVVDDSQLPKDRFSAERLKGVDSTLKIQPAKLEDSAVYLCASSLLKGARETQYFGPGTRLLVL.

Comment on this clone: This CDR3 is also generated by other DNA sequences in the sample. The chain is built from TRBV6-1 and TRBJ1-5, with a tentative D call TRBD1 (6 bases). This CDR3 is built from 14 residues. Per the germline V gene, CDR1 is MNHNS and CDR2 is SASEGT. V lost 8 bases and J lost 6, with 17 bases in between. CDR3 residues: CASSETGGGQPQHF. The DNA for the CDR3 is TGTGCCAGCTCCGAGACGGGGGGCGGTCAGCCCCAGCATTTT.

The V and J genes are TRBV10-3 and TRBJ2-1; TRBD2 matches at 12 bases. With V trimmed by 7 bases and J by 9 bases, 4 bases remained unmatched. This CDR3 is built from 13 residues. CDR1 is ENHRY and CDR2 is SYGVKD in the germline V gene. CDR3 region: CAITSGGAREQFF. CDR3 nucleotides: TGTGCCATCACTAGCGGGGGGGCACGTGAGCAGTTCTTC.

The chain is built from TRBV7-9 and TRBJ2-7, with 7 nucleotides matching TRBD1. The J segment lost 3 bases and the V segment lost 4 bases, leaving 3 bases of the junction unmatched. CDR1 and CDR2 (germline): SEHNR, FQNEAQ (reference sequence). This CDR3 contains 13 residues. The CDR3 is CASSSGQSYEQYF. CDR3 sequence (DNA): TGTGCCAGCAGCTCGGGACAGAGCTACGAGCAGTACTTC.

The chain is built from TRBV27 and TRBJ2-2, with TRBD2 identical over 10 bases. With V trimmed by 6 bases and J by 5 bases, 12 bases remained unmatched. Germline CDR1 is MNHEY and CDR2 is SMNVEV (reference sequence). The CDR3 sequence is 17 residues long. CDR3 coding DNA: TGTGCCAGCAGCCTCGGGGGAGCAGCGGGAGGGACCGGGGAGCTGTTTTTT. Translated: CASSLGGAAGGTGELFF.

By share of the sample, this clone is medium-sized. For the CDR3, the DNA is TGTGCCAGCTCACCACCTGGGGGACAGGGGGATTCACCCCTCCACTTT. It specifies CASSPPGGQGDSPLHF. V is TRBV18 and J is TRBJ1-6; 11 nucleotides agree with TRBD1. There are 16 residues in the CDR3. The V gene's germline CDR1 is KGHSH and CDR2 LQKENI. V trimming: 0 bases; J trimming: 8 bases; junction bases outside the gene matches: 3.

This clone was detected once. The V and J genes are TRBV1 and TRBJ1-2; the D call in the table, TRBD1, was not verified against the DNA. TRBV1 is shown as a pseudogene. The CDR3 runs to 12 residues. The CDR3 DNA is TGCACCAGCGCCTGGACAGGGGATGGCTACACCTTC. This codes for CTSAWTGDGYTF.

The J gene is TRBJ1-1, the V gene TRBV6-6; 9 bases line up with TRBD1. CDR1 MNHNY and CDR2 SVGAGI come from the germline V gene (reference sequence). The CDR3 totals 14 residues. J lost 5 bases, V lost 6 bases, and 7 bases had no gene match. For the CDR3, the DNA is TGTGCCAGCAGCACAGGGGGCGCGGGGACTGAAGCTTTCTTT. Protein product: CASSTGGAGTEAFF.

For the CDR3, the DNA is TGTGCCAGCAGTGGAGAGGACTACGAGCAGTACTTC. This translates into CASSGEDYEQYF. The chain recombines TRBV27 with TRBJ2-7; D is unresolved. The V and J ends lost 5 bases and 3 bases respectively, with 8 bases between them. Germline CDR1 MNHEY, CDR2 SMNVEV (reference sequence). The CDR3 runs 12 residues.

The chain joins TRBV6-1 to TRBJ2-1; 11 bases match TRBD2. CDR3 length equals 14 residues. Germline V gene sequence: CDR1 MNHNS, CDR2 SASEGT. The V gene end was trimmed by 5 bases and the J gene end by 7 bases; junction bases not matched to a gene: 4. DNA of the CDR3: TGTGCCAGCAGTCTAGCGGGGGGTCGGAATGAGCAGTTCTTC. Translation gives CASSLAGGRNEQFF.

Here the CDR3 reads CASSYNPGQGAYEQYF. The CDR3, as DNA: TGTGCCAGCAGCTATAACCCGGGACAGGGGGCCTACGAGCAGTACTTC. This rearrangement joins TRBV11-2 to TRBJ2-7; 11 nucleotides line up with TRBD1. CDR1 is SGHAT and CDR2 is FQNNGV in the germline V gene. With 4 bases clipped from V and 2 bases from J, the junction kept 7 bases outside the gene matches. CDR3 length: 16 residues.

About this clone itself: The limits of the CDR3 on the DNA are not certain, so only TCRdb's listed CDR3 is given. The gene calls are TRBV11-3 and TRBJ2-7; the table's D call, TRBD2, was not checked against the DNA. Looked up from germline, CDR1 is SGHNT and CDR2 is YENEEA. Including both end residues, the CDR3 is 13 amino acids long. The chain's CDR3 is CASSLFGEGEQYF.

This CDR3 reads CASSFWTGGGYTF. Written as DNA, the CDR3 is TGTGCCAGCAGTTTCTGGACAGGGGGTGGCTACACCTTC. This chain joins TRBV6-1 and TRBJ1-2; 10 nucleotides align to TRBD1. The V gene's germline CDR1 is MNHNS and CDR2 SASEGT. The V segment lost 5 bases and the J segment 7 bases; nucleotides outside the gene matches: 4. The CDR3 totals 13 residues.

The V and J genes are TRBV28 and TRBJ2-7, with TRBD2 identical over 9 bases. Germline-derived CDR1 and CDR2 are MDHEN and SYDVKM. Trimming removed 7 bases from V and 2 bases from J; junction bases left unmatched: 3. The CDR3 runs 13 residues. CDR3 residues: CASILAGTYEQYF. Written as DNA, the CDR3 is TGTGCCAGCATTCTAGCGGGAACCTACGAGCAGTACTTC.

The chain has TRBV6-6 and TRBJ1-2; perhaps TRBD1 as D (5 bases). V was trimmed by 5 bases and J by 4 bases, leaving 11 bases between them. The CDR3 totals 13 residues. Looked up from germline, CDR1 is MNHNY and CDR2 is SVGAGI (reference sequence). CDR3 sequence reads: CASSSGHVYGYTF. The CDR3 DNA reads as TGTGCCAGCAGTAGTGGACACGTCTATGGCTACACCTTC.